This T cell receptor beta chain is drawn from a study of blood T cell repertoires in COVID-19. In the study overall: COVID-19 samples from acute and convalescent phases originated in the United States, Italy and Spain. T cells, B-cell-depleted T cells, or PBMCs provided the cDNA or gDNA that served as material.

Followed longitudinally, the Seattle patients had been enrolled during active infection. CDR1 and CDR2 from the germline V gene are KGHDR and SFDVKD. The CDR3 contains 13 residues. After removal of 9 bases from V and 8 bases from J, the junction contained 7 bases not matched to a gene. In the study's own analysis: For nucleated cells, counts were estimated from reference gene primer amplification. Assay: immunoSEQ multiplex PCR; the TCRdb copy retains only in-frame clones and omits some. V and J calls plus clone size are reproduced from that table; the DNA served to infer D and trimming. Altogether about 350,000 clones are present, more than 70% being singletons, with the ten largest covering about 3.9%.

Source material: peripheral blood. The J gene is TRBJ2-1, the V gene TRBV24-1; 9 bases map to TRBD1. This receptor was taken from a woman aged 55-69 years with COVID-19, enrolled during active disease. DNA for the CDR3: TGTGCCACCGAGAGACAGGGGGGTGATGAGCAGTTCTTC. Its protein is CATERQGGDEQFF.